The subject of this entry is one T cell receptor (beta chain). One end of the junction does not line up with germline, which may come from a read error. CDR3 length: 11 amino acids. Germline V gives CDR1 SNHLY, CDR2 FYNNEI. Donors counted as nominally healthy when sampled, yet unrecorded immune exposures were likely. This PCR relied on a set of 60 Vbeta primers and 13 Jbeta primers. This table comes from immunoSEQ multiplex PCR, and its TCRdb copy is limited to in-frame clones, with some not included. The sample yields approximately 110,000 clones, about 73% seen once. This specimen belongs to a study of cytomegalovirus exposure and HLA in healthy donors.

V gene TRBV2 combines with J gene TRBJ2-1, with a possible D match to TRBD2 (6 bases). This sequence was found in a woman aged 40 to 55 in good health and CMV-seropositive. The sequencing input was PBMCs. CDR3 DNA sequence: TGTGCCAGCAGTGAGGGGGGTTTAAATCTCTTC. Translating it yields CASSEGGLNLF.